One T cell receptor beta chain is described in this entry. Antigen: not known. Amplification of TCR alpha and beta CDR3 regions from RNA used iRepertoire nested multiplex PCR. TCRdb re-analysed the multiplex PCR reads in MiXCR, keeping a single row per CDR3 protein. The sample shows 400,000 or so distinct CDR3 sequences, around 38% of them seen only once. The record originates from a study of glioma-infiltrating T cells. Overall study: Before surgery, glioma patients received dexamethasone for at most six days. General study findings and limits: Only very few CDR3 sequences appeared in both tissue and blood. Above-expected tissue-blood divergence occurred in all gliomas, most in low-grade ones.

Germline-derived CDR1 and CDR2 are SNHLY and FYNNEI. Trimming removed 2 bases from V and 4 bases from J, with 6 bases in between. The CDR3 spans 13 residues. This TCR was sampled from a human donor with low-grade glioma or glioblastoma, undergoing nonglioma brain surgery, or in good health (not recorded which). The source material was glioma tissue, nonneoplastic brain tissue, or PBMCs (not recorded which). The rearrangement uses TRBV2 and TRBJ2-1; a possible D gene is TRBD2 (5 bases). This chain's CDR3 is CASSEWEYNEQFF. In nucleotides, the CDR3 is TGTGCCAGCAGTGAATGGGAGTACAATGAGCAGTTCTTC.